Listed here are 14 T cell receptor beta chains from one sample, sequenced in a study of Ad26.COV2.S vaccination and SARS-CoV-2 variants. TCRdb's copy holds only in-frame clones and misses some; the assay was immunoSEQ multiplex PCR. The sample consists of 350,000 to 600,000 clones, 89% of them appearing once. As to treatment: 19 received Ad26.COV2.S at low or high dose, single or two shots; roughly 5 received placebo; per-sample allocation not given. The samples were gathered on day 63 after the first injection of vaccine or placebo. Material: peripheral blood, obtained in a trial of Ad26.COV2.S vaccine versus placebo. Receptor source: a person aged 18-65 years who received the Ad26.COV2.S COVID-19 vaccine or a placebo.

The DNA for the CDR3 is TGTGCCAGCAAAAAAGGCGGGGATCAGCCCCAGCATTTT. Amino acids: CASKKGGDQPQHF. V and J are TRBV12-3 or TRBV12-4 and TRBJ1-5, with no clear D. Trimming pared 7 bases from V and 5 bases from J, leaving 12 bases between. The CDR3 spans 13 residues.

CDR3 residues: CASSLLVLGGDTEAFF. The CDR3 nucleotides read TGTGCCAGCAGTTTATTGGTCTTGGGGGGGGACACTGAAGCTTTCTTT. V is TRBV28 and J is TRBJ1-1, with a weak D call TRBD1 (5 bases). The V gene's germline CDR1 is MDHEN and CDR2 SYDVKM. The CDR3 has 16 residues. Between the trimmed V and J ends, which lost 1 base and 3 bases, there was a span of 15 bases. Supplemented by reference TRBV28 and TRBJ1-1, the full variable domain reads DVKVTQSSRYLVKRTGEKVFLECVQDMDHENMFWYRQDPGLGLRLIYFSYDVKMKEKGDIPEGYSVSREKKERFSLILESASTNQTSMYLCASSLLVLGGDTEAFFGQGTRLTVV.

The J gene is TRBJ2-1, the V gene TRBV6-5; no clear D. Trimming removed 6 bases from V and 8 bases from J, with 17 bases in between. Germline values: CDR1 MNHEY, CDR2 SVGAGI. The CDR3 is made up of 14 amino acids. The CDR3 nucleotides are TGTGCCAGCAGACTTTTACCAGATGTCGATGAGCAGTTCTTC. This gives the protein CASRLLPDVDEQFF.

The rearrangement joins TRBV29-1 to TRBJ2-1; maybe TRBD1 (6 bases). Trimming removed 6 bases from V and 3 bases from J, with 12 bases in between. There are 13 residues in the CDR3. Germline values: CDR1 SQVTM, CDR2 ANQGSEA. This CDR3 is CSVVIQGYNEQFF. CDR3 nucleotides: TGCAGCGTCGTCATACAGGGCTACAATGAGCAGTTCTTC.

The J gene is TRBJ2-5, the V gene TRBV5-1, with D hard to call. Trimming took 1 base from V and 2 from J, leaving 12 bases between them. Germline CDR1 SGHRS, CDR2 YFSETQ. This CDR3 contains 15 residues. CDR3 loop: CASSLMSGEQETQYF. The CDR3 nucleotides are TGCGCCAGCAGCTTGATGTCCGGCGAGCAAGAGACCCAGTACTTC.

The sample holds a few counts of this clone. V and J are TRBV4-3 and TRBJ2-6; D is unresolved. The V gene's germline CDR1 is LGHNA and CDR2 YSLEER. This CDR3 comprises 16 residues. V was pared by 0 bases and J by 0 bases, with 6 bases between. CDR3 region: CASSQEQSSGANVLTF. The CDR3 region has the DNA TGCGCCAGCAGCCAAGAGCAGTCCTCTGGGGCCAACGTCCTGACTTTC.

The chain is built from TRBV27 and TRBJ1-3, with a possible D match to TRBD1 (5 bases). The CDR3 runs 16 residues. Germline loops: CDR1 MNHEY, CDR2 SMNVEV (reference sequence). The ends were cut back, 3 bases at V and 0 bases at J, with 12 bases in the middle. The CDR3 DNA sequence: TGTGCCAGCAGTTTCGACAGCATAATCTCTGGAAACACCATATATTTT. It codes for CASSFDSIISGNTIYF.

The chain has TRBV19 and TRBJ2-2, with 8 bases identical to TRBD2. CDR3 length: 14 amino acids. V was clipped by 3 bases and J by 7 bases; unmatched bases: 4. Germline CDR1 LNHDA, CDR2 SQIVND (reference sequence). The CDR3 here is CASSIAGGGGELFF. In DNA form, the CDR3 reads TGTGCCAGTAGTATCGCGGGAGGTGGCGGGGAGCTGTTTTTT.

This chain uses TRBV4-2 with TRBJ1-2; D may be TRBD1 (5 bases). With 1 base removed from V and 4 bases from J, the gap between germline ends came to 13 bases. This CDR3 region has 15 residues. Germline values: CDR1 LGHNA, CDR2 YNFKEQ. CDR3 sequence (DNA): TGTGCCAGCAGCCAAGGCCTCGGGACCGGCTATGGCTACACCTTC. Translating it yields CASSQGLGTGYGYTF.

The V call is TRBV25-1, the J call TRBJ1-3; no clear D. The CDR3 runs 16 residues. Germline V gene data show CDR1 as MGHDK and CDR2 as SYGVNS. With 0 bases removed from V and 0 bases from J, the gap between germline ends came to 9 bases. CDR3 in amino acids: CASSEYIGSSGNTIYF. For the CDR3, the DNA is TGTGCCAGCAGTGAATATATAGGGAGCTCTGGAAACACCATATATTTT.

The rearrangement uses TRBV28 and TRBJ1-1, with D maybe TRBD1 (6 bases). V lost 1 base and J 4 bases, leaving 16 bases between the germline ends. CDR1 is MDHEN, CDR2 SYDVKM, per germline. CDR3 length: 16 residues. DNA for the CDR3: TGTGCCAGCAGTTTATTCGCTGGGACATCCGTCACTGAAGCTTTCTTT. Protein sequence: CASSLFAGTSVTEAFF.

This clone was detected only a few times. The CDR3 sequence: CASKNRDYEQYF. CDR3 bases: TGTGCCAGCAAGAACAGGGACTACGAGCAGTACTTC. The gene calls are TRBV28 and TRBJ2-7, with D possibly TRBD1 on 6 matching bases. V gave up 7 bases and J gave up 3 bases, with 10 bases separating them. This CDR3 is built from 12 residues. Germline CDR1 MDHEN, CDR2 SYDVKM.

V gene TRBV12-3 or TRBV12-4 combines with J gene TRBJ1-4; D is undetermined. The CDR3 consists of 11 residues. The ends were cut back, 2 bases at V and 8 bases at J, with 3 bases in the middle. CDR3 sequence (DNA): TGTGCCAGCAGTTTACGGGAAAAACTGTTTTTT. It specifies CASSLREKLFF.

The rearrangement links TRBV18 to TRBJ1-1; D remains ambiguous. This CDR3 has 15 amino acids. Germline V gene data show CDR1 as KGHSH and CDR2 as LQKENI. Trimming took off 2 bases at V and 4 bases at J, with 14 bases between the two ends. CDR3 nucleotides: TGTGCCAGCTCACCAATTCAAGGGTTCGTCACTGAAGCTTTCTTT. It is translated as CASSPIQGFVTEAFF.